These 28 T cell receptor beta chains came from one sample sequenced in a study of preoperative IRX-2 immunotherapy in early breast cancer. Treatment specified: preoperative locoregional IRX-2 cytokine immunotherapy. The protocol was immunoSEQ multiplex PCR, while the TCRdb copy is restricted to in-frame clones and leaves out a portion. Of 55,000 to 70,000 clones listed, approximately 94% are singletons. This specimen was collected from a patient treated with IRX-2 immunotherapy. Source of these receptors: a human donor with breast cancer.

In DNA, the CDR3 is TGTGCCAGCAGTGACCATAGCGGGGGCACAGATACGCAGTATTTT. Protein sequence: CASSDHSGGTDTQYF. The genes are TRBV25-1 and TRBJ2-3, with 8 positions matching TRBD2. The CDR3 spans 15 residues. Losses at the gene ends were 3 bases for V and 1 base for J; bases not matched to a gene: 3. The germline V gene has CDR1 MGHDK and CDR2 SYGVNS.

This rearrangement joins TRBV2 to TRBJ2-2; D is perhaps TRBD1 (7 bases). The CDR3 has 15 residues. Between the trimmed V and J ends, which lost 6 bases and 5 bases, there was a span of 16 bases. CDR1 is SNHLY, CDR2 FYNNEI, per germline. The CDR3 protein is CASSTSTGRTGELFF. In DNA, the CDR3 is TGTGCCAGCAGCACCTCGACAGGGAGGACCGGGGAGCTGTTTTTT.

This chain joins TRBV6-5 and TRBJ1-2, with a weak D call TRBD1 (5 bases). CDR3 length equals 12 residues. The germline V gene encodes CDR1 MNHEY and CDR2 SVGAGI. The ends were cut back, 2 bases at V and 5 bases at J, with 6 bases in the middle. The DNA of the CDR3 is TGTGCCAGCAGTTACGGGGGGTATGGCTACACCTTC. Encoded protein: CASSYGGYGYTF.

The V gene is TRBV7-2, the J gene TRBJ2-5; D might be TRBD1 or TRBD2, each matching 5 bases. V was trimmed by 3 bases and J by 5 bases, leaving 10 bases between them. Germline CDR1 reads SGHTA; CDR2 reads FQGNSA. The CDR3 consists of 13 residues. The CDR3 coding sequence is TGTGCCAGCAGCTTTGGGGGTGGGGAGACCCAGTACTTC. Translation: CASSFGGGETQYF. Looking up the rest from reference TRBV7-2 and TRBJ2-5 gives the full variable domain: GAGVSQSPSNKVTEKGKDVELRCDPISGHTALYWYRQSLGQGLEFLIYFQGNSAPDKSGLPSDRFSAERTGGSVSTLTIQRTQQEDSAVYLCASSFGGGETQYFGPGTRLLVL.

DNA of the CDR3: TGTGCCAGCAGTTACTCCCCCCGGGGTTTGGGCTATGGCTACACCTTC. This gives the protein CASSYSPRGLGYGYTF. This chain joins TRBV6-5 and TRBJ1-2, with D hard to call. V lost 0 bases and J 4 bases, leaving 15 bases between the germline ends. Germline lookup yields CDR1 MNHEY and CDR2 SVGAGI. The CDR3 consists of 16 residues.

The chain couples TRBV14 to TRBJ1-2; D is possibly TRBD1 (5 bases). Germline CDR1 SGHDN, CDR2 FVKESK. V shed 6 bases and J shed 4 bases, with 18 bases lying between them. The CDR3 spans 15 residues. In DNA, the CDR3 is TGTGCCAGCAGTGACAACAGGCCCTCCCCCTATGGCTACACCTTC. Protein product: CASSDNRPSPYGYTF.

CDR3: CASSRTYEGETQYF. The CDR3 nucleotides read TGCGCCAGCAGCCGTACCTACGAAGGGGAGACCCAGTACTTC. The rearrangement joins TRBV5-1 to TRBJ2-5; D remains unclear. There are 14 residues in the CDR3. CDR1 and CDR2 (germline): SGHRS, YFSETQ. V was clipped by 4 bases and J by 5 bases, with 15 bases between them.

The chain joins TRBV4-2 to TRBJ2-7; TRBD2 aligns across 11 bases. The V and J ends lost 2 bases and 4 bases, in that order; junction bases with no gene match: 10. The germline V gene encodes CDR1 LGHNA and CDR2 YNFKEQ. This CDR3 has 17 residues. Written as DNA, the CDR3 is TGTGCCAGCAGCCAAACACTTAGCGGGAGGGCCTCTTACGAGCAGTACTTC. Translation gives CASSQTLSGRASYEQYF.

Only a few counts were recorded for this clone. Here the CDR3 reads CASSQDFSSGANVLTF. The CDR3, as DNA: TGTGCCAGCAGCCAAGATTTTAGCTCTGGGGCCAACGTCCTGACTTTC. The rearrangement joins TRBV4-2 to TRBJ2-6; no clear D gene. Germline values: CDR1 LGHNA, CDR2 YNFKEQ. V was shortened by 0 bases and J by 0 bases, with 6 bases between the two germline ends. CDR3 length equals 16 residues.

CDR3 residues: CASKGSTITGELFF. The CDR3 DNA follows: TGTGCCAGCAAGGGAAGTACGATCACCGGGGAGCTGTTTTTT. V and J are TRBV2 and TRBJ2-2; D uncertain. This CDR3 comprises 14 residues. Deletions cut 7 bases from V and 4 bases from J, with 13 bases between. The germline V gene encodes CDR1 SNHLY and CDR2 FYNNEI.

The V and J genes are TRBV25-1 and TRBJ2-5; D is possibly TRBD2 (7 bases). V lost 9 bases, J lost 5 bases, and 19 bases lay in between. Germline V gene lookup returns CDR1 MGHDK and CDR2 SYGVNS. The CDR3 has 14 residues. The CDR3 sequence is CASRTSGGQETQYF. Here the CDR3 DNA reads TGTGCCAGTAGAACGTCGGGGGGCCAGGAGACCCAGTACTTC.

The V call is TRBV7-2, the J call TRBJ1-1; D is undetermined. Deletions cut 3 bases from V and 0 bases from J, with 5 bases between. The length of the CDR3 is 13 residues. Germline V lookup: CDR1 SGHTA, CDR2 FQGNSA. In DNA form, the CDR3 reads TGTGCCAGCAGCTTTAGTATGAACACTGAAGCTTTCTTT. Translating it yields CASSFSMNTEAFF. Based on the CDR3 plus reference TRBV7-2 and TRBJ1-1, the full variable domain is GAGVSQSPSNKVTEKGKDVELRCDPISGHTALYWYRQSLGQGLEFLIYFQGNSAPDKSGLPSDRFSAERTGGSVSTLTIQRTQQEDSAVYLCASSFSMNTEAFFGQGTRLTVV.

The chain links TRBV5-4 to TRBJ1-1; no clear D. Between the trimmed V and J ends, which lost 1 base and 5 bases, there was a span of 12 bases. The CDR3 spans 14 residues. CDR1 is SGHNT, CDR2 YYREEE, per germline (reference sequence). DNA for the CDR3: TGTGCCAGCAGCTTGCAGATACCGAATACTGAAGCTTTCTTT. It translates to CASSLQIPNTEAFF.

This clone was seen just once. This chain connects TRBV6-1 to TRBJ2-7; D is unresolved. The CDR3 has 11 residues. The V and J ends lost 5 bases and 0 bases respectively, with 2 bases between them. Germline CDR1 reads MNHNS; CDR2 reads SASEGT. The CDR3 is CASSPSYEQYF. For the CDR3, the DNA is TGTGCCAGCAGTCCCTCCTACGAGCAGTACTTC.

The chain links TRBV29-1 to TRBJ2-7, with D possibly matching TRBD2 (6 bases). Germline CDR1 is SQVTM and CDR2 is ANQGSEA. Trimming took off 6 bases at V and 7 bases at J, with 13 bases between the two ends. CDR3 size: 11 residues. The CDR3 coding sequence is TGCAGCGTCGGTCGGGGGTTGGAGCAGTACTTC. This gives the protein CSVGRGLEQYF.

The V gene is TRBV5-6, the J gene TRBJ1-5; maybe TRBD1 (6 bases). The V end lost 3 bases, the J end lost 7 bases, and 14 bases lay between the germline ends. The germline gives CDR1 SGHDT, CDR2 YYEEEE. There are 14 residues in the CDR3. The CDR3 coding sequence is TGTGCCAGCAGCTCGAAGGGGGGGCCGCAGCCCCAGCATTTT. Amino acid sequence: CASSSKGGPQPQHF.

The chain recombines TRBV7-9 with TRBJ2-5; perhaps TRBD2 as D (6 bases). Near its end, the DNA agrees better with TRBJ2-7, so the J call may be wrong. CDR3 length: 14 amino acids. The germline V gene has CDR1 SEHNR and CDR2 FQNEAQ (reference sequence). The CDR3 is CASSFSSVAYEQYF. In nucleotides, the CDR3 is TGTGCCAGCAGCTTCTCTAGCGTGGCCTACGAGCAGTACTTC.

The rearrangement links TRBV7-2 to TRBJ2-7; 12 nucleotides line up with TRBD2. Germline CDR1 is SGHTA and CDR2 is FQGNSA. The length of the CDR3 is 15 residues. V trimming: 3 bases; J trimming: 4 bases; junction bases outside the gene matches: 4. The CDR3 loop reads CASSFSSGRGYEQYF. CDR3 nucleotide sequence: TGTGCCAGCAGCTTTTCTAGCGGGAGGGGGTACGAGCAGTACTTC.

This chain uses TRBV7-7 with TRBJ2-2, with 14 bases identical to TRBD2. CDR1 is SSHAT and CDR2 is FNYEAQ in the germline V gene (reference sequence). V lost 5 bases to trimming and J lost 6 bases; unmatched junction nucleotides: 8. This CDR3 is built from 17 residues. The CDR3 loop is CASSPLPTSGGAGELFF. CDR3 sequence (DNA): TGTGCCAGCAGCCCCTTGCCGACTAGCGGGGGGGCCGGGGAGCTGTTTTTT. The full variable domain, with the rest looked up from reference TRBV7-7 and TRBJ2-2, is GAGVSQSPRYKVTKRGQDVTLRCDPISSHATLYWYQQALGQGPEFLTYFNYEAQPDKSGLPSDRFSAERPEGSISTLTIQRTEQRDSAMYRCASSPLPTSGGAGELFFGEGSRLTVL.

The CDR3 region is CASSLVNEGTVRTEAFF. Here the CDR3 DNA reads TGTGCCAGCAGCTTAGTAAACGAAGGGACAGTGAGGACTGAAGCTTTCTTT. V and J are TRBV7-3 and TRBJ1-1; the match to TRBD1 covers 7 bases. CDR1 SGHTA and CDR2 FQGTGA come from the germline V gene. This CDR3 is 17 amino acids long. V trimming: 2 bases; J trimming: 5 bases; junction bases outside the gene matches: 14.

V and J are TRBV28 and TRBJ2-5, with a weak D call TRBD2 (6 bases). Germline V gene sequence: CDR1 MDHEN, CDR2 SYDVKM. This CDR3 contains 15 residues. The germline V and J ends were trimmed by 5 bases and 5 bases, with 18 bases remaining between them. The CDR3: CASSETGTYLETQYF. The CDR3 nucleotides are TGTGCCAGCAGTGAAACCGGGACTTACCTTGAGACCCAGTACTTC.

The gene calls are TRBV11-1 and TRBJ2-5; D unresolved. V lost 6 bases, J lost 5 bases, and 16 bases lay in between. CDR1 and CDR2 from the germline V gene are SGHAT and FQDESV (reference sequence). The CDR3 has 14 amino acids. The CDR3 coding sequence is TGTGCCAGCAGTCCCTCCGGAGTAGGCGAGACCCAGTACTTC. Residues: CASSPSGVGETQYF.

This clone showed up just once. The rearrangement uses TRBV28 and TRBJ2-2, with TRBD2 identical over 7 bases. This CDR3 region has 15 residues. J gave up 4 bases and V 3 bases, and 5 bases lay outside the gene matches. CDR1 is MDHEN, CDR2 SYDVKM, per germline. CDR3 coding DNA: TGTGCCAGCAGTTTCGCGGGAGCGGGCACCGGGGAGCTGTTTTTT. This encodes CASSFAGAGTGELFF. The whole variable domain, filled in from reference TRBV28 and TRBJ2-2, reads DVKVTQSSRYLVKRTGEKVFLECVQDMDHENMFWYRQDPGLGLRLIYFSYDVKMKEKGDIPEGYSVSREKKERFSLILESASTNQTSMYLCASSFAGAGTGELFFGEGSRLTVL.

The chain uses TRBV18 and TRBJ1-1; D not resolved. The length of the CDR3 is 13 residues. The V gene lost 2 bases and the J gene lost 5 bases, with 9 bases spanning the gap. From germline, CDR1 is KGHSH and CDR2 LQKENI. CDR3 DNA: TGTGCCAGCTCACCAGAGGTAGAGACTGAAGCTTTCTTT. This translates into CASSPEVETEAFF.

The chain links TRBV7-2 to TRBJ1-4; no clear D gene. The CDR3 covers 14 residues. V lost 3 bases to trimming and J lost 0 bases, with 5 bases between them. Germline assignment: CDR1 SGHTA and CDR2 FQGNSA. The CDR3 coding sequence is TGTGCCAGCAGCTTGTCTGCAACTAATGAAAAACTGTTTTTT. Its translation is CASSLSATNEKLFF.

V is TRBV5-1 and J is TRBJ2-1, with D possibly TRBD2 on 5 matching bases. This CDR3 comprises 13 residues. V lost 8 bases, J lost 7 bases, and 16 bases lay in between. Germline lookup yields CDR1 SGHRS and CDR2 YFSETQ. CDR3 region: CASCGPGTNEQFF. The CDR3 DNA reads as TGCGCCAGTTGCGGGCCAGGCACAAATGAGCAGTTCTTC.

CDR3 protein: CASSQGADYGYTF. As DNA, the CDR3 is TGCGCCAGCAGCCAGGGGGCGGACTATGGCTACACCTTC. The rearrangement uses TRBV4-3 and TRBJ1-2; tentative D call: TRBD1 (6 bases). The CDR3 has 13 residues. The V gene's germline CDR1 is LGHNA and CDR2 YSLEER. The V and J ends lost 3 bases and 3 bases respectively, with 8 bases between them.

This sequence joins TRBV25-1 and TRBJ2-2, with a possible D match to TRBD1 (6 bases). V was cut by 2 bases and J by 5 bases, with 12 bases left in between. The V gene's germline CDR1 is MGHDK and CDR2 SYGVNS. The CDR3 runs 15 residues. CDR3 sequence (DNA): TGTGCCAGCAGTGAAGACAGGACCCGAACCGGGGAGCTGTTTTTT. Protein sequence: CASSEDRTRTGELFF.